This TCR beta chain was profiled in a study of control samples from healthy donors and cancer patients. Some clones are missing from TCRdb's copy, which holds only in-frame ones; the method was immunoSEQ multiplex PCR. The sample lists roughly 100,000 clones, roughly 94% occurring once. The CDR3 covers 17 residues. The ends lost 2 bases at V and 0 bases at J; junction bases unmatched: 6. Germline values: CDR1 MRHNA, CDR2 SNTAGT. V is TRBV6-4 and J is TRBJ2-2, with 7 bases identical to TRBD1. The sequencing input was blood. The sequence came from a woman aged 18-29 years in good health. The CDR3: CASSDRRDSTNTGELFF. CDR3 bases: TGTGCCAGCAGTGACCGTAGGGACAGCACGAACACCGGGGAGCTGTTTTTT.